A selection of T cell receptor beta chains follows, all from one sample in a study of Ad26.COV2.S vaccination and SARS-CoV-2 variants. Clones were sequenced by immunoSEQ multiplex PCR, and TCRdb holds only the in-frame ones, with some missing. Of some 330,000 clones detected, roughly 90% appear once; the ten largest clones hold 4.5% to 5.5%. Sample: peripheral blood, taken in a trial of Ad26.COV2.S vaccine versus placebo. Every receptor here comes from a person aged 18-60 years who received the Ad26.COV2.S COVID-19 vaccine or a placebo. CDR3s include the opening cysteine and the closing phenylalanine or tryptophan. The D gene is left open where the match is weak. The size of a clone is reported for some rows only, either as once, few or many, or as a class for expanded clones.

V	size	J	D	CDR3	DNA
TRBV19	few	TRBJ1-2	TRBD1	CASRPTGQGNGYTF	TGTGCCAGTAGGCCCACGGGACAGGGGAATGGCTACACCTTC
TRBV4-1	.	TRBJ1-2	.	CASSQNQGRYGYTF	TGCGCCAGCAGCCAAAACCAGGGGAGGTATGGCTACACCTTC
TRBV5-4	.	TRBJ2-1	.	CASSLEGWDEQFF	TGTGCCAGCAGCTTGGAGGGGTGGGATGAGCAGTTCTTC
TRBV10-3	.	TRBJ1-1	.	CAISPTVDTEAFF	TGTGCCATCAGTCCGACAGTAGACACTGAAGCTTTCTTT
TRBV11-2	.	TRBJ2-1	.	CASSPSGDEQFF	TGTGCCAGCAGCCCCAGCGGCGATGAGCAGTTCTTC
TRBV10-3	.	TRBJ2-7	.	CAISESDSEALSSYEQYF	TGTGCCATCAGTGAGTCTGATAGCGAGGCATTAAGCTCCTACGAGCAGTACTTC
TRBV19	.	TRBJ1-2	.	CASSRPAFYGYTF	TGTGCCAGTAGCCGGCCAGCTTTCTATGGCTACACCTTC
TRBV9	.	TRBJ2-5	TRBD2	CASSVGPSGQETQYF	TGTGCCAGCAGCGTAGGGCCTAGCGGCCAAGAGACCCAGTACTTC
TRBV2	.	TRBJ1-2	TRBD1	CASKGEGAGITF	TGTGCCAGCAAGGGAGAGGGGGCGGGTATCACCTTC
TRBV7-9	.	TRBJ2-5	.	CASSDTEETQYF	TGTGCCAGCAGCGATACCGAAGAGACCCAGTACTTC
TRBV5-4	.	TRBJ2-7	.	CASSPNSGEQYF	TGTGCCAGCAGCCCCAATTCTGGCGAGCAGTACTTC
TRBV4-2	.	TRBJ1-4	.	CASSQELTGAANEKLFF	TGTGCCAGCAGCCAAGAATTGACGGGGGCAGCTAATGAAAAACTGTTTTTT
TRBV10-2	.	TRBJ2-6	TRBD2	CASSDLRGSGANVLTF	TGCGCCAGCAGTGATCTGCGGGGGTCTGGGGCCAACGTCCTGACTTTC
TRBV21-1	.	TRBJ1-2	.	CASSKGANYGYTF	TGTGCCAGCAGCAAAGGGGCCAACTATGGCTACACCTTC
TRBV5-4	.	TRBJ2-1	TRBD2	CASSFLAGGMGEQFF	TGTGCCAGCAGCTTCCTAGCGGGGGGGATGGGAGAGCAGTTCTTC
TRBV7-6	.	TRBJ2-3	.	CASSRGGSTDTQYF	TGTGCCAGCAGCAGGGGGGGAAGCACAGATACGCAGTATTTT
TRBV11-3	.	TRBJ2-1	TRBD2	CASSLRTSGPEQFF	TGTGCCAGCAGCCTCAGGACTAGCGGGCCCGAGCAGTTCTTC
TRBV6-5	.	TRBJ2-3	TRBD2	CASTSGGAADTQYF	TGTGCCAGCACGAGCGGGGGGGCGGCAGATACGCAGTATTTT
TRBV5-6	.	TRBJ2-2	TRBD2	CASSLLAATGELFF	TGTGCCAGCAGCTTACTAGCGGCTACCGGGGAGCTGTTTTTT
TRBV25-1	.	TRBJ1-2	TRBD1	CASRSGQGLSNYGYTF	TGTGCCAGCCGCTCAGGACAGGGGTTATCTAACTATGGCTACACCTTC
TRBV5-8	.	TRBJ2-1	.	CASSSQGFDEQFF	TGTGCCAGCAGTTCCCAGGGATTCGATGAGCAGTTCTTC
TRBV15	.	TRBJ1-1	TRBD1	CATSRGVQGANTEAFF	TGTGCCACCAGCAGAGGGGTTCAGGGGGCGAACACTGAAGCTTTCTTT
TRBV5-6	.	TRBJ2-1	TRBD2	CASSLSERDVQRGFF	TGTGCCAGCAGCTTATCGGAGCGGGATGTACAAAGGGGGTTCTTC
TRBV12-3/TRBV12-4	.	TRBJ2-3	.	CATSDMNTDTQYF	TGTGCCACCTCGGACATGAACACAGATACGCAGTATTTT
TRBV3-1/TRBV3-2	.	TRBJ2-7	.	CASSYGHSYEQYF	TGTGCCAGCAGCTATGGACATTCCTACGAGCAGTACTTC
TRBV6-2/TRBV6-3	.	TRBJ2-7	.	CASSLSGLAQESEQYF	TGTGCCAGCAGTCTCTCGGGGCTAGCCCAGGAAAGTGAGCAGTACTTC
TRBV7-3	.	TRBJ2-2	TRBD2	CASSFKTSGRVVTGELFF	TGTGCCAGCAGCTTCAAGACTAGCGGGAGGGTTGTCACCGGGGAGCTGTTTTTT
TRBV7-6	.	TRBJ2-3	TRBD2	CASSRRLAGITDTQYF	TGTGCCAGCAGCCGTAGACTAGCGGGGATCACAGATACGCAGTATTTT
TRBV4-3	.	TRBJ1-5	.	CASSQDYRVNQPQHF	TGCGCCAGCAGCCAAGATTACAGGGTCAATCAGCCCCAGCATTTT
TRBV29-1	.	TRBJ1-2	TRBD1	CSVTGGINYGYTF	TGCAGCGTTACAGGGGGGATAAACTATGGCTACACCTTC
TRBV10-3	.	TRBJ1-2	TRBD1	CAINHGAGGTNYGYTF	TGTGCCATCAACCACGGAGCAGGGGGTACTAACTATGGCTACACCTTC
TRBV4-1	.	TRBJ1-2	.	CASSQVRVLPNYGYTF	TGCGCCAGCAGCCAAGTCCGGGTTCTACCTAACTATGGCTACACCTTC
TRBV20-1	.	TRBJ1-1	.	CSARDIQEAFF	TGCAGTGCTAGAGATATTCAGGAAGCTTTCTTT
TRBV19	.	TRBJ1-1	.	CASSIGIEAFF	TGTGCCAGTAGTATAGGTATTGAAGCTTTCTTT
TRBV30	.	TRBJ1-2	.	CAWNQGSSGYGYTF	TGTGCCTGGAATCAGGGCTCCTCTGGATATGGCTACACCTTC
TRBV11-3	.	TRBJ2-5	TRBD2	CASSLGGLAGDQETQYF	TGTGCCAGCAGCTTAGGGGGACTAGCGGGGGACCAAGAGACCCAGTACTTC
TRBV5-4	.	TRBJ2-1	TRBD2	CASSFAGTSRGEQFF	TGTGCCAGCAGCTTTGCCGGGACTAGCCGGGGTGAGCAGTTCTTC
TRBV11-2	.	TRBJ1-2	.	CAHSGIGRENFYGYTF	TGTGCCCACTCGGGTATTGGGAGGGAGAATTTTTATGGCTACACCTTC
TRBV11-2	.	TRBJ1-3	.	CASSSDSLSGNTIYF	TGTGCCAGCAGCTCGGACAGTCTCTCTGGAAACACCATATATTTT
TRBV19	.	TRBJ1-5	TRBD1	CASSTLQGWNQPQHF	TGTGCCAGTAGTACACTACAGGGGTGGAATCAGCCCCAGCATTTT
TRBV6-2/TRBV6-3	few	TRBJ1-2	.	CASSSGPRIRGYTF	TGTGCCAGCAGTTCAGGGCCCAGGATACGTGGCTACACCTTC
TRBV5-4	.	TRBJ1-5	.	CASSLGRAEPQHF	TGTGCCAGCAGCTTGGGGAGGGCAGAGCCCCAGCATTTT
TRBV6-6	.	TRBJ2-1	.	CASSYGYIYEQFF	TGTGCCAGCAGTTACGGGTATATTTATGAGCAGTTCTTC
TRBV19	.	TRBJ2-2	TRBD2	CASSVLAGGETGELFF	TGTGCCAGTAGTGTACTAGCGGGAGGAGAAACCGGGGAGCTGTTTTTT
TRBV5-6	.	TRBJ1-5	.	CASSLFSLVGPYSNQPQHF	TGTGCCAGCAGCTTGTTTTCGTTGGTAGGCCCGTATAGCAATCAGCCCCAGCATTTT
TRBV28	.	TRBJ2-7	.	CASSRGGGPSYEQYF	TGTGCCAGCAGCCGCGGCGGGGGCCCCTCCTACGAGCAGTACTTC
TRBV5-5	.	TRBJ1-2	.	CASSLNPSTEFYGYTF	TGTGCCAGCAGCTTGAACCCCTCAACTGAATTCTATGGCTACACCTTC
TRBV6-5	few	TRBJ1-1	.	CASRNTGWASTEAFF	TGTGCCAGCAGGAACACAGGGTGGGCGAGCACTGAAGCTTTCTTT
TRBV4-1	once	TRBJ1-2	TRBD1	CASTKPDRSYGYTF	TGCGCCAGCACCAAACCGGACAGGTCCTATGGCTACACCTTC
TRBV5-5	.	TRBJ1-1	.	CASSLSGPLTVMNTEAFF	TGTGCCAGCAGCTTATCAGGGCCGCTCACCGTAATGAACACTGAAGCTTTCTTT